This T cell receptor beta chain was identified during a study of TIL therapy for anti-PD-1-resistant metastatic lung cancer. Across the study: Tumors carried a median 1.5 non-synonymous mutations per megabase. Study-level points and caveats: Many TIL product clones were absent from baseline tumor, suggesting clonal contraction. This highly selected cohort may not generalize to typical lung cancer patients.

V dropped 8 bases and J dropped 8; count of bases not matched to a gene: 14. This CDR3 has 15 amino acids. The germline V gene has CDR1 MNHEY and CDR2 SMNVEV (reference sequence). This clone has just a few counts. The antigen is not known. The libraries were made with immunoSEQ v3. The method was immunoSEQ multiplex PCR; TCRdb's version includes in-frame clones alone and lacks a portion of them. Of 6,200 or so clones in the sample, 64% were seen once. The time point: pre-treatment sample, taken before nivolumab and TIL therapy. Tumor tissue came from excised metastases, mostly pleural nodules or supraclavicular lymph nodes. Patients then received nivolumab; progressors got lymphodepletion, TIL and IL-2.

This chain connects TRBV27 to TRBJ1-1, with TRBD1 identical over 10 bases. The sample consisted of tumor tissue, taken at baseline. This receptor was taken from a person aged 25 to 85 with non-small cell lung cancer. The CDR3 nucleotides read TGTGCCAGCTTCCCGCGTGGACAGGGGGTGCCCGAAGCTTTCTTT. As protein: CASFPRGQGVPEAFF.